These T cell receptor beta chains were read from a single sample in a study of blood T cells in healthy people across ages. TCRdb re-derived calls from the 5' RACE reads in MiXCR, one entry per CDR3 protein. This sample carries 700,000 or so distinct CDR3 sequences, over 20% of them seen once, and the ten largest clones take less than 25%. The sequenced sample was blood. The source is a man in his 70s in good health. The CDR3 runs from the conserved cysteine through the conserved F or W. The D gene is left open where the match is weak. Rows give clone size only sometimes, using once, few, many, or a class for an expanded clone.

j_call,clone_size,v_call,cdr3_length,d_call,cdr3_aa,cdr3_nt
TRBJ1-2,.,TRBV5-1,16,.,CASSPLESAKSSGYTF,TGCGCCAGCAGCCCACTTGAGTCGGCCAAGTCCTCTGGCTACACCTTC
TRBJ2-5,few,TRBV6-5,15,TRBD1,CASSYLGQGRETQYF,TGTGCCAGCAGTTACCTAGGACAGGGTAGAGAGACCCAGTACTTC
TRBJ1-2,many,TRBV30,11,.,CAWSKTWGYTF,TGTGCCTGGAGTAAAACATGGGGCTACACCTTC
TRBJ1-5,few,TRBV12-3/TRBV12-4,17,TRBD1,CASSSKTGTGGDQPQHF,TGTGCCAGCAGTTCGAAAACCGGGACAGGGGGAGATCAGCCCCAGCATTTT
TRBJ2-2,.,TRBV6-2/TRBV6-3,17,TRBD2,CASSYPLERGGTGELFF,TGTGCCAGCAGTTATCCCCTCGAGCGGGGGGGCACCGGGGAGCTGTTTTTT
TRBJ1-1,.,TRBV12-3/TRBV12-4,15,TRBD1,CASSQQQGANTEAFF,TGTGCCAGCAGCCAACAACAGGGGGCGAACACTGAAGCTTTCTTT
TRBJ2-4,.,TRBV5-1,15,TRBD2,CASSSGGARGNIQYF,TGCGCCAGCAGCTCCGGGGGGGCCAGGGGAAACATTCAGTACTTC
TRBJ2-1,.,TRBV12-3/TRBV12-4,16,TRBD2,CASSPPGTSGGHEQFF,TGTGCCAGCAGTCCCCCCGGGACTAGCGGGGGGCATGAGCAGTTCTTC
TRBJ2-1,few,TRBV4-3,16,TRBD2,CASSLTRLAGGNEQFF,TGCGCCAGCAGCCTAACTCGACTAGCGGGAGGCAATGAGCAGTTCTTC
TRBJ1-5,.,TRBV29-1,14,TRBD1,CSVGQGRSNQPQHF,TGCAGCGTTGGACAGGGAAGAAGCAATCAGCCCCAGCATTTT
TRBJ2-1,.,TRBV6-4,13,TRBD2,CASSREAYNEQFF,TGTGCCAGCAGTCGGGAGGCCTACAATGAGCAGTTCTTC
TRBJ1-4,many,TRBV15,17,TRBD1,CATSRGDREGANEKLFF,TGTGCCACCAGCAGAGGGGACAGGGAAGGAGCTAATGAAAAACTGTTTTTT
TRBJ2-5,few,TRBV29-1,14,.,CSVEGSGPQETQYF,TGCAGCGTTGAAGGTAGCGGTCCACAAGAGACCCAGTACTTC
TRBJ2-7,.,TRBV20-1,16,.,CSARTGGSMIPYEQYF,TGCAGTGCTAGGACAGGTGGCAGCATGATACCCTACGAGCAGTACTTC
TRBJ2-1,many,TRBV12-3/TRBV12-4,16,.,CASSFGGWTSYNEQFF,TGTGCCAGCAGTTTCGGGGGTTGGACCTCCTACAATGAGCAGTTCTTC
TRBJ2-1,.,TRBV7-3,17,TRBD2,CASSLLAGVDPYNEQFF,TGTGCCAGCAGCTTACTAGCGGGAGTGGACCCCTACAATGAGCAGTTCTTC